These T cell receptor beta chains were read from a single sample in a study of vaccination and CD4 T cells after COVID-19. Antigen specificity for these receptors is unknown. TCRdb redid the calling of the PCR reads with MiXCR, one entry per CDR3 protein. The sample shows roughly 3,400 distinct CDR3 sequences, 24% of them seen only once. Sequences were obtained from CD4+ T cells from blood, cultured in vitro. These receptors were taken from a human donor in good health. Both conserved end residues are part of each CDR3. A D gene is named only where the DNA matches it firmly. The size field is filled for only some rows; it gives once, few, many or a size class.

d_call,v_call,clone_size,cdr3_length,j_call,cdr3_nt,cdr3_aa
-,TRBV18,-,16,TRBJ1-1,TGTGCCAGCTCGTTCAGACAAGAACCAATGAACACTGAAGCTTTCTTT,CASSFRQEPMNTEAFF
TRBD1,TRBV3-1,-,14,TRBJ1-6,TGTGCCAGCAGCCGAGGGACAGGGGGATCACCCCTCCACTTT,CASSRGTGGSPLHF
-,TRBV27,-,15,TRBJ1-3,TGTGCCAGCAGTCCCCAGCCGACAGGAGGAAACACCATATATTTT,CASSPQPTGGNTIYF
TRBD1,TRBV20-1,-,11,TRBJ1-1,TGCAGTGCTTACGACAGGGTTGAAGCTTTCTTT,CSAYDRVEAFF
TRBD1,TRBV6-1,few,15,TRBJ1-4,TGTGCCAGCAGTGAAGGGACAGGAACAGCTGAAAAACTGTTTTTT,CASSEGTGTAEKLFF
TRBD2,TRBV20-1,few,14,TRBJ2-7,TGCAGTGCTAGAGTCAATCCTAGCGGGAGCTGGCAGTACTTC,CSARVNPSGSWQYF
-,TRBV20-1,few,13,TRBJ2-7,TGCAGTGCTAGAGAAATCAGGATCTACGAGCAGTACTTC,CSAREIRIYEQYF
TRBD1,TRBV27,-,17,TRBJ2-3,TGTGCCAGCAGTCGGACAGGGGTTAGCCCGAACACAGATACGCAGTATTTT,CASSRTGVSPNTDTQYF
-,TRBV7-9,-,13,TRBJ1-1,TGTGCCAGCAGCTTAGGGGGATGGACTGAAGCTTTCTTT,CASSLGGWTEAFF
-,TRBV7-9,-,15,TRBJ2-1,TGTGCCAGCAGCTTAGTTTCAGATTTCTGGCCCCTCCGCCTTTTC,CASSLVSDFWPLRLF
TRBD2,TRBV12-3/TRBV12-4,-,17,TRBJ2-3,TGTGCCAGCAGTTTAGCCTTAGCGGGAGGGAGCACAGATACGCAGTATTTT,CASSLALAGGSTDTQYF
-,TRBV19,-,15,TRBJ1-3,TGTGCCAGTAGTATACTCACAGGGACTGGAAACACCATATATTTT,CASSILTGTGNTIYF